This T cell receptor beta chain came from a study of cytomegalovirus exposure and HLA in healthy donors. Study results and limitations: Some highly shared sequence variants likely arose as a pipeline artifact. Most TCR sequences were rare, but some public TCRs occurred in many donors. Analyzed later, most CMV-associated TCR beta chains appeared HLA-restricted. A list of around 150 TCR beta chains associated with cytomegalovirus was given.

V shed 8 bases, J shed 1 base, and the junction held 6 bases outside the gene matches. CDR1 SGHAT and CDR2 FQNNGV come from the germline V gene. This CDR3 has 14 residues. Regarding this clone: Antigen unknown.

A multiplex PCR was run with 60 Vbeta primers and 13 Jbeta primers. Assay used: immunoSEQ multiplex PCR; TCRdb lists only in-frame clones, some missing. The sample lists tens of thousands of clones, 75% to 90% occurring once. V and J are TRBV11-2 and TRBJ2-7; 9 bases are a match to TRBD2. The TCR comes from a woman aged 40 to 55 in good health and CMV-seronegative. Sequenced material: PBMCs. In nucleotides, the CDR3 is TGTGCCAGCTCTAGACTAGCGGCATCCTACGAGCAGTACTTC. It specifies CASSRLAASYEQYF.